The 14 T cell receptor beta chains in this list originate from one sample, sequenced in a study of blood T cell repertoires in COVID-19. The data were produced by immunoSEQ multiplex PCR, yet TCRdb's version contains in-frame clones alone and is incomplete. The sample lists more than 250,000 clones; roughly 86% were seen once. Sequencing was performed on peripheral blood. The receptors were gathered from a man aged 18 to 29 with active or convalescent COVID-19.

The V gene is TRBV2, the J gene TRBJ2-7; no firm D call. Germline V gene sequence: CDR1 SNHLY, CDR2 FYNNEI. The CDR3 runs 11 residues. Trimming took 8 bases from V and 7 from J, leaving 12 bases between them. CDR3 loop: CASGQPVEQYF. The CDR3 DNA reads as TGTGCCAGCGGCCAACCCGTGGAGCAGTACTTC.

The chain recombines TRBV4-2 with TRBJ2-7; 7 bases fit TRBD2. The V and J ends lost 6 bases and 2 bases, in that order; junction bases with no gene match: 10. Germline V gene data show CDR1 as LGHNA and CDR2 as YNFKEQ. The CDR3 contains 15 residues. CDR3 bases: TGTGCCAGCAGTTACTCATTAGCGGGCCCCTACGAGCAGTACTTC. This translates into CASSYSLAGPYEQYF.

This chain uses TRBV7-9 with TRBJ2-5; 8 nucleotides line up with TRBD2. V dropped 5 bases and J dropped 0; count of bases not matched to a gene: 11. This CDR3 is built from 17 residues. Germline V gene sequence: CDR1 SEHNR, CDR2 FQNEAQ (reference sequence). CDR3 loop: CASSNGLASTNQETQYF. The CDR3, as DNA: TGTGCCAGCAGCAATGGACTAGCCTCTACTAACCAAGAGACCCAGTACTTC.

This clone was seen just once. V and J are TRBV29-1 and TRBJ1-1; 8 nucleotides match TRBD1. The germline CDR1 and CDR2 sequences are SQVTM and ANQGSEA. The CDR3 covers 15 residues. V lost 7 bases and J lost 3; bases outside the gene matches: 13. CDR3 DNA sequence: TGCAGCGCGACCAGGGGTGCACAGGGGGACACTGAAGCTTTCTTT. Protein: CSATRGAQGDTEAFF.

The chain has TRBV12-3 or TRBV12-4 and TRBJ2-7; D is perhaps TRBD1 (6 bases). V dropped 6 bases and J dropped 2 bases, with 11 bases sitting between them. This CDR3 spans 13 amino acids. The DNA for the CDR3 is TGTGCCAGCAGGCCCACAGGGACCTACGAGCAGTACTTC. Amino acids: CASRPTGTYEQYF.

This clone was counted at least ten times. This sequence joins TRBV5-1 and TRBJ1-6, with D uncertain. V lost 2 bases to trimming and J lost 8 bases, with 14 bases between them. Germline-derived CDR1 and CDR2 are SGHRS and YFSETQ. CDR3 size: 15 residues. The CDR3 region has the DNA TGCGCCAGCAGCTTCTTGGCAGGCCAATATTCACCCCTCCACTTT. Protein: CASSFLAGQYSPLHF. The full variable domain, completed using reference TRBV5-1 and TRBJ1-6, is KAGVTQTPRYLIKTRGQQVTLSCSPISGHRSVSWYQQTPGQGLQFLFEYFSETQRNKGNFPGRFSGRQFSNSRSEMNVSTLELGDSALYLCASSFLAGQYSPLHFGNGTRLTVT.

The chain employs TRBV24-1 and TRBJ1-4, with D perhaps matching TRBD1 (6 bases). The length of the CDR3 is 15 residues. Per germline, CDR1 KGHDR and CDR2 SFDVKD. Trimming left V 4 bases short and J 7 bases short, with 15 bases between. CDR3 sequence reads: CATSDPRGAGEKLFF. CDR3 nucleotides: TGTGCCACCAGTGACCCCAGGGGCGCAGGTGAAAAACTGTTTTTT.

The chain carries TRBV5-6 and TRBJ2-7; the D gene is possibly TRBD1 (8 bases). The germline V gene encodes CDR1 SGHDT and CDR2 YYEEEE. The CDR3 is made up of 15 amino acids. V was cut by 6 bases and J by 5 bases, with 21 bases left in between. The CDR3 loop is CASTQGAGAVHEQYF. Here the CDR3 DNA reads TGTGCCAGCACCCAGGGGGCGGGAGCGGTCCACGAGCAGTACTTC.

V and J are TRBV5-1 and TRBJ2-3, with 10 bases lining up with TRBD1. The CDR3 extends over 18 amino acids. With V trimmed by 6 bases and J by 3 bases, 16 bases remained unmatched. Germline V gives CDR1 SGHRS, CDR2 YFSETQ. CDR3 in DNA: TGCGCCAGCAAGGGATACGCGTCCCGGGACAGGGGTACAGATACGCAGTATTTT. Translated, it gives CASKGYASRDRGTDTQYF. Using reference TRBV5-1 and TRBJ2-3 for the parts outside the CDR3, the full variable domain is KAGVTQTPRYLIKTRGQQVTLSCSPISGHRSVSWYQQTPGQGLQFLFEYFSETQRNKGNFPGRFSGRQFSNSRSEMNVSTLELGDSALYLCASKGYASRDRGTDTQYFGPGTRLTVL.

Only a few counts were recorded for this clone. The genes are TRBV27 and TRBJ2-3; D is perhaps TRBD1 (6 bases). The length of the CDR3 is 14 residues. Trimming pared 8 bases from V and 5 bases from J, leaving 17 bases between. Germline CDR1 and CDR2: MNHEY and SMNVEV (reference sequence). As DNA, the CDR3 is TGTGCCAGCGGACAGACCCTTCCGAGAGATACGCAGTATTTT. The encoded protein is CASGQTLPRDTQYF.

The rearrangement joins TRBV9 to TRBJ2-7; D is unresolved. The CDR3 runs to 13 residues. CDR1 and CDR2 (germline): SGDLS, YYNGEE. V was cut by 0 bases and J by 3 bases, with 7 bases left in between. The CDR3: CASSVANNYEQYF. CDR3 DNA: TGTGCCAGCAGCGTAGCTAATAACTACGAGCAGTACTTC.

The V and J genes are TRBV6-5 and TRBJ1-1, with D uncertain. The CDR3 spans 14 residues. Germline-derived CDR1 and CDR2 are MNHEY and SVGAGI. V was clipped by 2 bases and J by 3 bases, with 10 bases between them. The CDR3 loop reads CASSYARRDTEAFF. CDR3 nucleotide sequence: TGTGCCAGCAGTTACGCCAGGCGAGACACTGAAGCTTTCTTT.

The rearrangement links TRBV3-1 (or the pseudogene TRBV3-2) to TRBJ2-7; 11 bases map to TRBD1. Unmatched junction bases numbered 3, after V lost 8 bases and J lost 0 bases. The CDR3 consists of 14 residues. The germline gives CDR1 LGHDT, CDR2 YNNKEL (reference sequence). The CDR3 sequence: CASSGTGGSYEQYF. The CDR3 bases are TGTGCCAGCTCCGGGACAGGGGGCTCCTACGAGCAGTACTTC.

The rearrangement links TRBV5-5 to TRBJ2-1, with 7 bases fitting TRBD1. CDR1 SGHKS and CDR2 YYEKEE come from the germline V gene (reference sequence). The CDR3 sequence is 15 residues long. V dropped 5 bases and J dropped 5; count of bases not matched to a gene: 10. The CDR3 DNA is TGTGCCAGCAGACAGACAGGGACGACTAACAATGAGCAGTTCTTC. Translated: CASRQTGTTNNEQFF.